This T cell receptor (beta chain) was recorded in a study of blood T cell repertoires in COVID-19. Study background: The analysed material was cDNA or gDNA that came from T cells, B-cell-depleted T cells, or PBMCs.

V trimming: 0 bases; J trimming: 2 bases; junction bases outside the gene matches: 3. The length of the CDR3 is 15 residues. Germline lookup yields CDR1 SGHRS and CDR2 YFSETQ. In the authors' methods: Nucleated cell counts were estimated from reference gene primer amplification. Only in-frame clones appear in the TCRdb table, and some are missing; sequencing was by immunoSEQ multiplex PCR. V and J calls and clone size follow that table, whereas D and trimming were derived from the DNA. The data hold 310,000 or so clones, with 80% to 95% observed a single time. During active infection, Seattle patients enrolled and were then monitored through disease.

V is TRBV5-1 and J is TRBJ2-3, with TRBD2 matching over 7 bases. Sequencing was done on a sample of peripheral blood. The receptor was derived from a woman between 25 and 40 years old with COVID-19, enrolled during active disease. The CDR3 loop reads CASSLGSGITDTQYF. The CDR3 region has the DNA TGCGCCAGCAGCTTGGGGAGCGGGATCACAGATACGCAGTATTTT.